Shown below are 26 T cell receptor beta chains from a single sample sequenced in a study of blood T cell repertoires in COVID-19. Sequencing was performed with immunoSEQ multiplex PCR; in TCRdb, only in-frame clones are kept and a portion is missing. The data hold 150,000 to 200,000 clones, with under 90% observed a single time. Source material: peripheral blood. Receptors were obtained from a woman in her 70s with COVID-19, enrolled during active disease.

The chain combines TRBV5-4 with TRBJ2-3, with 8 nucleotides matching TRBD2. V was clipped by 3 bases and J by 2 bases; unmatched bases: 5. CDR3 length: 15 amino acids. Germline lookup yields CDR1 SGHNT and CDR2 YYREEE (reference sequence). CDR3 DNA: TGTGCCAGCAGCTCCGGACTAGCCAACACAGATACGCAGTATTTT. It yields the protein CASSSGLANTDTQYF.

This chain joins TRBV6-5 and TRBJ1-1; weak D call: TRBD1 (5 bases). Per the germline V gene, CDR1 is MNHEY and CDR2 is SVGAGI. The CDR3 runs to 15 residues. Deletions cut 4 bases from V and 5 bases from J, with 17 bases between. The CDR3 DNA sequence: TGTGCCAGCAGTTCCACTCAAGGGGCGAGGACTGAAGCTTTCTTT. It encodes CASSSTQGARTEAFF.

The chain carries TRBV14 and TRBJ1-2; TRBD1 might be the D (6 bases). Germline V gene lookup returns CDR1 SGHDN and CDR2 FVKESK. CDR3 length: 12 amino acids. V was shortened by 5 bases and J by 8 bases, with 12 bases between the two germline ends. DNA for the CDR3: TGTGCCAGCAGCTTTGACAGGAACGGCTACACCTTC. Translation: CASSFDRNGYTF.

The chain carries TRBV9 and TRBJ2-1; weak D call: TRBD2 (5 bases). Germline V CDR1 and CDR2: SGDLS, YYNGEE. V was pared by 0 bases and J by 7 bases, with 17 bases between. This CDR3 spans 16 amino acids. The CDR3 coding sequence is TGTGCCAGCAGCGTAGTTCCTAGCTCCAATGGGAATGAGCAGTTCTTC. Translation gives CASSVVPSSNGNEQFF.

This clone came up once. The chain employs TRBV28 and TRBJ1-1; D perhaps matches TRBD1 (5 bases). CDR3 size: 14 residues. The germline V gene encodes CDR1 MDHEN and CDR2 SYDVKM. Trimming removed 6 bases from V and 4 bases from J, with 15 bases in between. The CDR3 DNA follows: TGTGCCAGCAGACCGCAGGGAATGCCCACTGAAGCTTTCTTT. This codes for CASRPQGMPTEAFF.

This rearrangement joins TRBV30 to TRBJ1-2; 12 nucleotides align to TRBD1. The V gene end was trimmed by 3 bases and the J gene end by 8 bases; junction bases not matched to a gene: 7. The germline gives CDR1 GTSNPN, CDR2 SVGIG (reference sequence). This CDR3 spans 14 amino acids. The CDR3 sequence: CAWRRGQGARGYTF. CDR3 in DNA: TGTGCCTGGAGAAGGGGACAGGGGGCGCGAGGCTACACCTTC.

As DNA, the CDR3 is TGTGCCAGCAGTTTATCGGCAGCGGGGGCCAAAAACATTCAGTACTTC. This translates into CASSLSAAGAKNIQYF. The chain couples TRBV28 to TRBJ2-4; 7 nucleotides align to TRBD2. Germline trimming cut 1 base from V and 1 base from J; bases unmatched to any gene: 4. The CDR3 runs to 16 residues. The germline V gene encodes CDR1 MDHEN and CDR2 SYDVKM.

The chain combines TRBV28 with TRBJ1-6; D is uncertain. In germline, CDR1 is MDHEN, CDR2 SYDVKM. There are 15 residues in the CDR3. Between the trimmed V and J ends, which lost 7 bases and 1 base, there was a span of 11 bases. DNA for the CDR3: TGTGCCAGCACCGAACAAGCGTCCTATAATTCACCCCTCCACTTT. Amino acids: CASTEQASYNSPLHF.

J is TRBJ1-1 and V is TRBV30; perhaps TRBD1 as D (6 bases). Between the trimmed V and J ends, which lost 2 bases and 4 bases, there was a span of 23 bases. Germline assignment: CDR1 GTSNPN and CDR2 SVGIG (reference sequence). CDR3 size: 17 residues. CDR3 sequence reads: CAWSTLQGGYRGTEAFF. The CDR3 DNA reads TGTGCCTGGAGTACATTACAGGGAGGGTATCGGGGCACTGAAGCTTTCTTT. Complete variable domain (other parts from reference TRBV30 and TRBJ1-1): SQTIHQWPATLVQPVGSPLSLECTVEGTSNPNLYWYRQAAGRGLQLLFYSVGIGQISSEVPQNLSASRPQDRQFILSSKKLLLSDSGFYLCAWSTLQGGYRGTEAFFGQGTRLTVV.

The gene calls are TRBV15 and TRBJ2-1; D gene unclear. The CDR3 spans 15 residues. Trimming shortened V by 8 bases and J by 1 base, and 15 bases separated the two germline ends. Per germline, CDR1 LNHNV and CDR2 YYDKDF (reference sequence). CDR3 coding DNA: TGTGCCACCTCTGTAATTCGGCGGTCCTACAATGAGCAGTTCTTC. This codes for CATSVIRRSYNEQFF. Looking up the rest from reference TRBV15 and TRBJ2-1 gives the full variable domain: DAMVIQNPRYQVTQFGKPVTLSCSQTLNHNVMYWYQQKSSQAPKLLFHYYDKDFNNEADTPDNFQSRRPNTSFCFLDIRSPGLGDTAMYLCATSVIRRSYNEQFFGPGTRLTVL.

The chain carries TRBV4-2 and TRBJ1-5, with a tentative D call TRBD1 (5 bases). The length of the CDR3 is 16 residues. Deletions cut 1 base from V and 3 bases from J, with 13 bases between. Germline V lookup: CDR1 LGHNA, CDR2 YNFKEQ. The CDR3 DNA is TGTGCCAGCAGCCAAGTCGTGGGGGGGAACAATCAGCCCCAGCATTTT. Encoded protein: CASSQVVGGNNQPQHF.

The chain links TRBV5-5 to TRBJ1-1, with D possibly being TRBD1 (5 bases). CDR1 and CDR2 from the germline V gene are SGHKS and YYEKEE (reference sequence). V was pared by 0 bases and J by 2 bases, with 11 bases between. This CDR3 contains 15 residues. The CDR3 region has the DNA TGTGCCAGCAGCTTGGCCGGGGGGGTTAACACTGAAGCTTTCTTT. Translated: CASSLAGGVNTEAFF. Full variable domain (remainder filled in from reference TRBV5-5 and TRBJ1-1): DAGVTQSPTHLIKTRGQQVTLRCSPISGHKSVSWYQQVLGQGPQFIFQYYEKEERGRGNFPDRFSARQFPNYSSELNVNALLLGDSALYLCASSLAGGVNTEAFFGQGTRLTVV.

This clone showed up just once. The rearrangement links TRBV5-1 to TRBJ2-5; possibly TRBD2 for D (6 bases). CDR3 size: 14 residues. V lost 0 bases and J 5 bases, leaving 11 bases between the germline ends. Germline V gene sequence: CDR1 SGHRS, CDR2 YFSETQ. CDR3 sequence: CASSLGSGAETQYF. CDR3 in DNA: TGCGCCAGCAGCTTGGGGTCGGGAGCCGAGACCCAGTACTTC.

The rearrangement links TRBV5-1 to TRBJ1-3, with 11 bases matching TRBD1. J gave up 8 bases and V 0 bases, and 7 bases lay outside the gene matches. Germline V gene sequence: CDR1 SGHRS, CDR2 YFSETQ. The CDR3 totals 16 residues. The CDR3 spells CASSLGPGQGADTIYF. DNA of the CDR3: TGCGCCAGCAGCTTGGGCCCCGGACAGGGGGCGGACACCATATATTTT.

The rearrangement uses TRBV6-6 and TRBJ2-7; TRBD2 might be the D (6 bases). CDR1 is MNHNY and CDR2 is SVGAGI in the germline V gene (reference sequence). Trimming left V 4 bases short and J 3 bases short, with 19 bases between. CDR3 size: 16 residues. The DNA of the CDR3 is TGTGCCAGCAGTTTCCTCCGGGCGGGACTGGACTACGAGCAGTACTTC. Translating it yields CASSFLRAGLDYEQYF.

The CDR3: CASSFPGGPSSEQYF. In DNA form, the CDR3 reads TGTGCCAGCAGCTTCCCAGGGGGCCCCAGTTCCGAGCAGTACTTC. The chain recombines TRBV7-9 with TRBJ2-7, with TRBD1 matching 8 bases. Trimming took 3 bases from V and 6 from J; bases not matched to a gene: 10. The CDR3 is 15 residues long. Per the germline V gene, CDR1 is SEHNR and CDR2 is FQNEAQ (reference sequence).

The gene calls are TRBV5-1 and TRBJ1-4; tentatively, D is TRBD1 (5 bases). CDR3 length: 15 residues. Germline lookup yields CDR1 SGHRS and CDR2 YFSETQ. V shed 4 bases and J shed 4 bases, with 14 bases lying between them. This CDR3 is CASSTTGADNEKLFF. DNA for the CDR3: TGCGCCAGCAGCACAACAGGTGCGGATAATGAAAAACTGTTTTTT.

This chain links TRBV12-3 or TRBV12-4 with TRBJ1-1; D is ambiguous. The CDR3 runs to 13 residues. The V end was cut by 6 bases, the J end by 3 bases, with 11 bases between. The CDR3 loop is CASSPLPDTEAFF. CDR3 in DNA: TGTGCCAGCAGCCCCCTCCCGGACACTGAAGCTTTCTTT.

The chain recombines TRBV24-1 with TRBJ1-6, with 9 positions matching TRBD1. CDR3 length: 16 amino acids. CDR1 is KGHDR, CDR2 SFDVKD, per germline. Unmatched junction bases numbered 12, after V lost 9 bases and J lost 7 bases. As DNA, the CDR3 is TGTGCCACCTACCGAACCAGGACAGGGGAAAATTCACCCCTCCACTTT. Amino acids: CATYRTRTGENSPLHF.

The chain uses TRBV18 and TRBJ2-7, with D perhaps TRBD2 (5 bases). The CDR3 consists of 13 residues. V was cut by 6 bases and J by 6 bases, with 15 bases left in between. In germline, CDR1 is KGHSH, CDR2 LQKENI. Written as DNA, the CDR3 is TGTGCCAGCTCCCTCGGCGGGTTTGGCGAGCAGTACTTC. Translation: CASSLGGFGEQYF.

Worth noting for this clone: One junction end does not reproduce the germline sequence, and a read error may be involved. The chain uses TRBV28 and TRBJ1-5, with D perhaps TRBD1 (5 bases). In germline, CDR1 is MDHEN, CDR2 SYDVKM. The CDR3 has 17 residues. The CDR3 DNA is TGTCCCAGCTGTCCACCACGACGGGGGGTCAGCAATCAGCCCCAGCATTTT. It codes for CPSCPPRRGVSNQPQHF.

This clone was detected only a few times. J is TRBJ1-3 and V is TRBV19, with D perhaps matching TRBD1 (6 bases). CDR3 length: 16 amino acids. Germline V gene lookup returns CDR1 LNHDA and CDR2 SQIVND (reference sequence). The V gene lost 6 bases and the J gene lost 0 bases, with 15 bases spanning the gap. CDR3 sequence: CASSNARTDSGNTIYF. The CDR3 DNA sequence: TGTGCCAGTAGCAACGCCCGGACAGACTCTGGAAACACCATATATTTT.

The J gene is TRBJ1-1, the V gene TRBV2; D may be TRBD1 (5 bases). Germline V gives CDR1 SNHLY, CDR2 FYNNEI. Between the trimmed V and J ends, which lost 10 bases and 4 bases, there was a span of 19 bases. The length of the CDR3 is 14 residues. The CDR3 here is CATKITGERTEAFF. CDR3 nucleotide sequence: TGTGCCACCAAGATCACGGGGGAACGCACTGAAGCTTTCTTT. Together with reference TRBV2 and TRBJ1-1, the CDR3 gives the full variable domain: EPEVTQTPSHQVTQMGQEVILRCVPISNHLYFYWYRQILGQKVEFLVSFYNNEISEKSEIFDDQFSVERPDGSNFTLKIRSTKLEDSAMYFCATKITGERTEAFFGQGTRLTVV.

This clone was seen only once. The rearrangement links TRBV30 to TRBJ1-1; D perhaps matches TRBD1 (5 bases). V lost 3 bases and J 1 base, leaving 15 bases between the germline ends. In germline, CDR1 is GTSNPN, CDR2 SVGIG (reference sequence). This CDR3 is 15 amino acids long. CDR3 region: CAWSQTGTANTEAFF. The CDR3 nucleotides are TGTGCCTGGAGCCAAACCGGGACTGCGAACACTGAAGCTTTCTTT.

V gene TRBV29-1 combines with J gene TRBJ1-1, with 10 bases lining up with TRBD1. CDR1 and CDR2 from the germline V gene are SQVTM and ANQGSEA. Unmatched junction bases numbered 10, after V lost 7 bases and J lost 8 bases. The CDR3 consists of 13 residues. CDR3 bases: TGCAGCGGGAGCGTCGGACAGGGGGGCGAAGCTTTCTTT. It is translated as CSGSVGQGGEAFF.

This clone has a single count. The rearrangement links TRBV2 to TRBJ1-5; TRBD1 aligns across 9 bases. The germline V gene encodes CDR1 SNHLY and CDR2 FYNNEI. CDR3 size: 14 residues. Losses at the gene ends were 6 bases for V and 1 base for J; bases not matched to a gene: 1. This CDR3 is CASSDRGSNQPQHF. The CDR3 DNA is TGTGCCAGCAGCGACAGGGGGAGCAATCAGCCCCAGCATTTT.